This entry concerns a single T cell receptor (beta chain). Its specificity is unknown. The data derive from a study of blood T cells in healthy people across ages. General study points: Significant beta diversity loss was already apparent by age around 40, declining roughly linearly. Strong correlation linked observed beta diversity and percent naive T cells.

It was with a sample-barcoded 5' primer and a J-beta primer mix that a second PCR of about 7 to 12 cycles was run. A single record per CDR3 protein comes from TCRdb applying MiXCR to the 5' RACE reads. The data hold roughly 830,000 distinct CDR3 sequences, with approximately 59% observed a single time. V shed 6 bases and J shed 8 bases, with 19 bases lying between them. The CDR3 spans 14 residues. This rearrangement joins TRBV12-3 or TRBV12-4 to TRBJ1-2; tentative D call: TRBD1 (6 bases). The sequence was collected from a man aged 30 to 39 in good health. What was sequenced was blood. The CDR3, as DNA: TGTGCCAGCAGAAGGACAGCTGCGGGGGGCGGCTACACCTTC. Residues: CASRRTAAGGGYTF.